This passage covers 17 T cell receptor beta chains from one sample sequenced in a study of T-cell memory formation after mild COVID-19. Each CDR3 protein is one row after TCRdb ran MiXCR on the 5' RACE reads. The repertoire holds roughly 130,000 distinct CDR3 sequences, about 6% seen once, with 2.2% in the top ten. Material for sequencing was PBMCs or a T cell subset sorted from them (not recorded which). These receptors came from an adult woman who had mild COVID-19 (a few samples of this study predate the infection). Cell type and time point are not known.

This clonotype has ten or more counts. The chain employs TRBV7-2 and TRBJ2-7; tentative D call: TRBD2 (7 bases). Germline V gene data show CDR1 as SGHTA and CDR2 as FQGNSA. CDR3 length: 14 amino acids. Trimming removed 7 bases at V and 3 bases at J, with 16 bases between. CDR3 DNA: TGTGCCAGCACCCAGAGGGGGGGCGGCTACGAGCAGTACTTC. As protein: CASTQRGGGYEQYF.

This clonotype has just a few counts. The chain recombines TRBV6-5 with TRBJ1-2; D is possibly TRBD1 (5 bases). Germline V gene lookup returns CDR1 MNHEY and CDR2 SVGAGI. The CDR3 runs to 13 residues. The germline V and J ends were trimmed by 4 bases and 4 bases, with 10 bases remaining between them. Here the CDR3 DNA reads TGTGCCAGCAGTTCGGGACTAGTCTATGGCTACACCTTC. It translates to CASSSGLVYGYTF.

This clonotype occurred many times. CDR3 in DNA: TGTGCCAGCAGCCCCGTAAGCCGAGGGCGGAGGAGCTCCTACGAGCAGTACTTC. Its protein is CASSPVSRGRRSSYEQYF. V gene TRBV11-2 combines with J gene TRBJ2-7; D perhaps matches TRBD2 (5 bases). The length of the CDR3 is 18 residues. Germline V CDR1 and CDR2: SGHAT, FQNNGV. With 5 bases removed from V and 0 bases from J, the gap between germline ends came to 23 bases.

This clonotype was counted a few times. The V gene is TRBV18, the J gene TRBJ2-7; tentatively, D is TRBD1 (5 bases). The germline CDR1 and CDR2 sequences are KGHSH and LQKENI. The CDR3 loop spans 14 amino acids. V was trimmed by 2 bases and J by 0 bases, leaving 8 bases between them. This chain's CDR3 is CASSPRGNSYEQYF. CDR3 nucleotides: TGTGCCAGCTCACCAAGGGGAAACTCCTACGAGCAGTACTTC.

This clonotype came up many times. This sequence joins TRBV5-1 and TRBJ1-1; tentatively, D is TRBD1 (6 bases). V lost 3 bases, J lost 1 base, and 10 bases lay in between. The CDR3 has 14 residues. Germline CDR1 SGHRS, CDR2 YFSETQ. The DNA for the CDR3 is TGCGCCAGCAGCTGGGGGACACAGAACACTGAAGCTTTCTTT. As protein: CASSWGTQNTEAFF.

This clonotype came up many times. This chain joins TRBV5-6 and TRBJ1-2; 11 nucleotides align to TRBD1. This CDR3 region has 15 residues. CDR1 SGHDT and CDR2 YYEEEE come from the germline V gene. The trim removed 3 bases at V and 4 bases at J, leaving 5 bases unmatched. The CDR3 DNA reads TGTGCCAGCAGCTGGGGGACAGGGGGTGGCTATGGCTACACCTTC. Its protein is CASSWGTGGGYGYTF.

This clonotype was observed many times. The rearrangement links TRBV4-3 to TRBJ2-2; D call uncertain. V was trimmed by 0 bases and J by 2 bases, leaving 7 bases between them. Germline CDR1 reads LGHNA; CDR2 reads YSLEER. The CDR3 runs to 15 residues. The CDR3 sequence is CASSQEEGNTGELFF. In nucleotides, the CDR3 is TGCGCCAGCAGCCAAGAGGAAGGAAACACCGGGGAGCTGTTTTTT.

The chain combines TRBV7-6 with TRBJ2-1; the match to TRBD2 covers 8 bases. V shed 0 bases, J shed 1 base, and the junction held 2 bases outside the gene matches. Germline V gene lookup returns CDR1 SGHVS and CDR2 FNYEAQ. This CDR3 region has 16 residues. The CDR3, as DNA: TGTGCCAGCAGCTTAGCTAGCGGGGAGTCCTACAATGAGCAGTTCTTC. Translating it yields CASSLASGESYNEQFF.

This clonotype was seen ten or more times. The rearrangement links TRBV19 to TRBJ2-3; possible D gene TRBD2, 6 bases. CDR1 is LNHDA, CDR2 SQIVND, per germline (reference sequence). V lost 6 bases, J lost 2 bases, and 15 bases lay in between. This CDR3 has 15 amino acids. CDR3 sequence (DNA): TGTGCCAGTAGCGCACCCGGGAGCCCCACAGATACGCAGTATTTT. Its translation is CASSAPGSPTDTQYF.

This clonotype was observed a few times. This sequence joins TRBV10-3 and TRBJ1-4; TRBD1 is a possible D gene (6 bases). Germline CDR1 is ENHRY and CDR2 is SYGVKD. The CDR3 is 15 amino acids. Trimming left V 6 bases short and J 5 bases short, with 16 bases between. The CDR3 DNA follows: TGTGCCATCAGCCCCCAGACAGGCCAGAATGAAAAACTGTTTTTT. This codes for CAISPQTGQNEKLFF.

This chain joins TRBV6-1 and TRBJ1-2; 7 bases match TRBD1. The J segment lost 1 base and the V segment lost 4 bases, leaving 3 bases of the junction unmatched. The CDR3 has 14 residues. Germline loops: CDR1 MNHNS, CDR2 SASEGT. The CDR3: CASSAGTVNYGYTF. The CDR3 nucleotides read TGTGCCAGCAGTGCCGGGACAGTTAACTATGGCTACACCTTC.

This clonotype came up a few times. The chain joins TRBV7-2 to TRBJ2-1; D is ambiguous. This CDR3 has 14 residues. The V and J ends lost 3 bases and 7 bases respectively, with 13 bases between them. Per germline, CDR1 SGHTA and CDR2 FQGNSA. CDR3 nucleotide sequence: TGTGCCAGCAGCTTGTCAGCCGTGGTAAATGAGCAGTTCTTC. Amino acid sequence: CASSLSAVVNEQFF.

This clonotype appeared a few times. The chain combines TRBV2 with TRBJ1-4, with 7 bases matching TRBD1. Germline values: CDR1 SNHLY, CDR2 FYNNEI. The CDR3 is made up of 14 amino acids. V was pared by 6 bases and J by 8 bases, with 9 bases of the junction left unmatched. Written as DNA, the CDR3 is TGTGCCAGCAGCACAGGGGTTCAGGGCGAAAAACTGTTTTTT. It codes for CASSTGVQGEKLFF. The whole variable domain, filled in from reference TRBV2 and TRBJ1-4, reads EPEVTQTPSHQVTQMGQEVILRCVPISNHLYFYWYRQILGQKVEFLVSFYNNEISEKSEIFDDQFSVERPDGSNFTLKIRSTKLEDSAMYFCASSTGVQGEKLFFGSGTQLSVL.

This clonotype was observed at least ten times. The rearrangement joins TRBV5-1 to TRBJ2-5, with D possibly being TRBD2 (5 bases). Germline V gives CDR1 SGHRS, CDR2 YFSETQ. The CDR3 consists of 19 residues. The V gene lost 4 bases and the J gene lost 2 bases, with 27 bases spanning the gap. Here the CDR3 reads CASSRSRGLFGNMQETQYF. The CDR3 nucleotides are TGCGCCAGCAGCCGATCCCGCGGACTGTTTGGGAATATGCAAGAGACCCAGTACTTC.

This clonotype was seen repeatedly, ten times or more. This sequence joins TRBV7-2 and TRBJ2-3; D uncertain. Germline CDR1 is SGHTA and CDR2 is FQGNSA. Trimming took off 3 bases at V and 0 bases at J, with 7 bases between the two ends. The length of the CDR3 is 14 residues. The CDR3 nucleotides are TGTGCCAGCAGCTTTCGGACCAGCACAGATACGCAGTATTTT. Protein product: CASSFRTSTDTQYF.

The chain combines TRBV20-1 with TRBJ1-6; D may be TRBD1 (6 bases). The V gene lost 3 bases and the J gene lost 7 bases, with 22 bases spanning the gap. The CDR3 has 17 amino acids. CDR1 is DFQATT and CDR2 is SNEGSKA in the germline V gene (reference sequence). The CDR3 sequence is CSASQFTSAGGNSPLHF. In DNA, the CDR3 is TGCAGTGCTAGCCAGTTTACGTCGGCGGGGGGCAATTCACCCCTCCACTTT.

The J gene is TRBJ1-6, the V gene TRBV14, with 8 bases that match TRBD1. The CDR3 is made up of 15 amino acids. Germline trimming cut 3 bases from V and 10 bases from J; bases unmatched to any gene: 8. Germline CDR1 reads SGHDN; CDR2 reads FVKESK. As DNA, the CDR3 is TGTGCCAGCAGCCAGGTCACAGGGGGTGAATCACCCCTCCACTTT. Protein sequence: CASSQVTGGESPLHF.